A single sample is the source of the 29 T cell receptor beta chains below, sequenced in a study of cytomegalovirus exposure and HLA in healthy donors. Both 60 Vbeta primers and 13 Jbeta primers went into the PCR. The assay was immunoSEQ multiplex PCR, and TCRdb's table has in-frame clones only and misses some. The sample holds over 100,000 clones; roughly 80% are singletons and the top ten take 1.3% to 1.5%. The material sequenced was PBMCs. Receptor source: a female donor in good health and CMV-seronegative.

This clone occurred a few times. The V and J genes are TRBV7-8 and TRBJ2-3; weak D call: TRBD2 (7 bases). The V and J ends lost 0 bases and 3 bases respectively, with 10 bases between them. Per germline, CDR1 SGHVS and CDR2 FQNEAQ. The CDR3 is 15 residues long. CDR3 sequence: CASSLAGGRTDTQYF. In nucleotides, the CDR3 is TGTGCCAGCAGCTTAGCGGGGGGGCGTACAGATACGCAGTATTTT.

The V and J genes are TRBV7-9 and TRBJ1-6; 8 bases align to TRBD1. Trimming took 4 bases from V and 9 from J; bases not matched to a gene: 8. This CDR3 has 15 amino acids. Germline V gene data show CDR1 as SEHNR and CDR2 as FQNEAQ (reference sequence). The CDR3 nucleotides read TGTGCCAGCAGCTCGGTGGGACAGGTTGTTTCACCCCTCCACTTT. This translates into CASSSVGQVVSPLHF.

J is TRBJ2-5 and V is TRBV4-1; no firm D call. Matching the DNA end better, TRBJ2-7 makes the J call doubtful. Germline V CDR1 and CDR2: MGHRA, YSYEKL. There are 15 residues in the CDR3. The chain's CDR3 is CASSQDTLDSYEQYF. CDR3 sequence (DNA): TGCGCCAGCAGCCAAGACACGCTGGACTCCTACGAGCAGTACTTC.

V is TRBV28 and J is TRBJ2-1, with 8 bases fitting TRBD2. CDR1 and CDR2 from the germline V gene are MDHEN and SYDVKM. The CDR3 is 19 residues long. The junction had 15 bases not matched to a gene; V was cut back by 5 bases and J by 0 bases. The CDR3 DNA is TGTGCCAGCAGTCTGGTGGCGGGAGGACTGATTCGCTCCTACAATGAGCAGTTCTTC. Its translation is CASSLVAGGLIRSYNEQFF.

This chain uses TRBV25-1 with TRBJ1-1, with unresolved D. The CDR3 is made up of 13 amino acids. The V gene's germline CDR1 is MGHDK and CDR2 SYGVNS. Trimming shortened V by 8 bases and J by 1 base, and 11 bases separated the two germline ends. CDR3 nucleotides: TGTGCCAGCCAAAACCCGGGGAACACTGAAGCTTTCTTT. Its translation: CASQNPGNTEAFF.

Here the CDR3 DNA reads TGCAGTGTGGGGGCAAATGAGCAGTTCTTC. It specifies CSVGANEQFF. The gene calls are TRBV20-1 and TRBJ2-1, with TRBD1 as a possible D gene (6 bases). The CDR3 runs 10 residues. Trimming cost V 7 bases and J 7 bases, with 8 bases left between them. Germline V gene lookup returns CDR1 DFQATT and CDR2 SNEGSKA (reference sequence).

This chain links TRBV7-6 with TRBJ2-5, with TRBD2 identical over 12 bases. Germline V CDR1 and CDR2: SGHVS, FNYEAQ. The CDR3 is 14 amino acids. The V segment lost 4 bases and the J segment 4 bases; nucleotides outside the gene matches: 1. The CDR3 DNA sequence: TGTGCCAGCAGCTCGGGACTAGCGGGAGAGACCCAGTACTTC. Its translation is CASSSGLAGETQYF. Filled out from reference TRBV7-6 and TRBJ2-5, the complete variable domain reads GAGVSQSPRYKVTKRGQDVALRCDPISGHVSLYWYRQALGQGPEFLTYFNYEAQQDKSGLPNDRFSAERPEGSISTLTIQRTEQRDSAMYRCASSSGLAGETQYFGPGTRLLVL.

This clone was seen more than once but under ten times. The rearrangement links TRBV7-3 to TRBJ2-2; D may be TRBD1 (6 bases). Looked up from germline, CDR1 is SGHTA and CDR2 is FQGTGA. V dropped 5 bases and J dropped 5 bases, with 15 bases sitting between them. The CDR3 length is 15 residues. This CDR3 is CASSRTGLVTGELFF. The CDR3 nucleotides are TGTGCCAGCAGCCGAACAGGGTTGGTTACCGGGGAGCTGTTTTTT. The entire variable domain, with the rest obtained from reference TRBV7-3 and TRBJ2-2, is as follows: GAGVSQTPSNKVTEKGKYVELRCDPISGHTALYWYRQSLGQGPEFLIYFQGTGAADDSGLPNDRFFAVRPEGSVSTLKIQRTERGDSAVYLCASSRTGLVTGELFFGEGSRLTVL.

CDR3 in amino acids: CASSESPWTGSVEQYF. As DNA, the CDR3 is TGTGCCAGCAGCGAGAGTCCATGGACAGGCTCTGTCGAGCAGTACTTC. The chain links TRBV7-2 to TRBJ2-7, with 7 bases fitting TRBD1. Germline loops: CDR1 SGHTA, CDR2 FQGNSA. With 5 bases clipped from V and 6 bases from J, the junction kept 16 bases outside the gene matches. The CDR3 is 16 residues long.

In the case of this clone: At one end, the junction sequence differs from germline, possibly due to a read error. The rearrangement uses TRBV5-1 and TRBJ2-2; no reliable D call. Germline CDR1 SGHRS, CDR2 YFSETQ. The CDR3 is 20 amino acids. CDR3 region: CASGLSGLLLQDANTGELFF. The DNA for the CDR3 is TGCGCCAGCGGCTTAAGTGGCCTACTACTCCAAGACGCGAACACCGGGGAGCTGTTTTTT.

This clone was counted a few times. The chain combines TRBV15 with TRBJ2-1; D is perhaps TRBD1 (6 bases). CDR1 is LNHNV and CDR2 is YYDKDF in the germline V gene (reference sequence). Trimming took 3 bases from V and 7 from J, leaving 13 bases between them. The CDR3 loop spans 14 amino acids. CDR3: CATSRGDTQNEQFF. The CDR3, as DNA: TGTGCCACCAGCAGGGGGGACACTCAGAATGAGCAGTTCTTC. The variable domain in full, completed from reference TRBV15 and TRBJ2-1, reads DAMVIQNPRYQVTQFGKPVTLSCSQTLNHNVMYWYQQKSSQAPKLLFHYYDKDFNNEADTPDNFQSRRPNTSFCFLDIRSPGLGDTAMYLCATSRGDTQNEQFFGPGTRLTVL.

This rearrangement joins TRBV21-1 to TRBJ2-6; TRBD1 was called by the table and not checked on the DNA. TRBV21-1 is assigned pseudogene status. CDR3 size: 16 residues. The CDR3 loop reads CASNGQGATGANVLTF. The CDR3 DNA reads TGTGCCAGCAACGGACAGGGAGCGACTGGGGCCAACGTCCTGACTTTC.

The V call is TRBV6-5, the J call TRBJ2-2, with a weak D call TRBD1 (6 bases). Germline-derived CDR1 and CDR2 are MNHEY and SVGAGI. This CDR3 has 15 amino acids. The germline V and J ends were trimmed by 8 bases and 0 bases, with 13 bases remaining between them. CDR3 DNA sequence: TGTGCCAGCGGATCCGGGACAACGAACACCGGGGAGCTGTTTTTT. Translated, it gives CASGSGTTNTGELFF.

V is TRBV30 and J is TRBJ1-4, with D perhaps matching TRBD1 (6 bases). CDR1 is GTSNPN and CDR2 is SVGIG in the germline V gene (reference sequence). The V gene lost 4 bases and the J gene lost 7 bases, with 13 bases spanning the gap. The CDR3 spans 13 residues. CDR3 coding DNA: TGTGCCTGGATATCCCAGGGGACTGAAAAACTGTTTTTT. The encoded protein is CAWISQGTEKLFF.

The chain recombines TRBV6-1 with TRBJ2-3, with TRBD2 matching over 7 bases. The CDR3 sequence is 14 residues long. From germline, CDR1 is MNHNS and CDR2 SASEGT. The V segment lost 7 bases and the J segment 4 bases; nucleotides outside the gene matches: 8. The CDR3 reads CASTLRESPDTQYF. CDR3 bases: TGTGCCAGCACTCTGCGGGAGAGTCCAGATACGCAGTATTTT.

The chain combines TRBV11-3 with TRBJ1-1; no definite D call. Germline CDR1 reads SGHNT; CDR2 reads YENEEA. The CDR3 is 14 amino acids. V dropped 3 bases and J dropped 4 bases, with 12 bases sitting between them. In nucleotides, the CDR3 is TGTGCCAGCAGCTTGTTATCGGAGGGCACTGAAGCTTTCTTT. It is translated as CASSLLSEGTEAFF.

CDR3 sequence reads: CASSRPSLAGLNTMIMNEQFF. The CDR3 bases are TGTGCCAGCAGCCGCCCATCACTAGCGGGGCTAAACACAATGATTATGAATGAGCAGTTCTTC. This chain joins TRBV4-2 and TRBJ2-1, with TRBD2 matching over 10 bases. The V and J ends lost 4 bases and 7 bases, in that order; junction bases with no gene match: 25. The CDR3 is made up of 21 amino acids. Per the germline V gene, CDR1 is LGHNA and CDR2 is YNFKEQ.

This clone was seen a handful of times. This rearrangement joins TRBV28 to TRBJ2-2, with D possibly matching TRBD2 (6 bases). Trimming removed 6 bases at V and 5 bases at J, with 16 bases between. The CDR3 is made up of 15 amino acids. Germline CDR1 reads MDHEN; CDR2 reads SYDVKM. CDR3 sequence (DNA): TGTGCCAGCAGCAATGGAGGGCCGGGGACCGGGGAGCTGTTTTTT. Translating it yields CASSNGGPGTGELFF.

This chain joins TRBV28 and TRBJ2-1; no firm D call. CDR1 is MDHEN, CDR2 SYDVKM, per germline. Trimming stripped 5 bases from V and 5 bases from J, with 4 bases between. The CDR3 covers 11 residues. The CDR3 sequence is CASSLHNEQFF. CDR3 DNA sequence: TGTGCCAGCAGTCTCCACAATGAGCAGTTCTTC. Drawing the rest from reference TRBV28 and TRBJ2-1, the complete variable domain is DVKVTQSSRYLVKRTGEKVFLECVQDMDHENMFWYRQDPGLGLRLIYFSYDVKMKEKGDIPEGYSVSREKKERFSLILESASTNQTSMYLCASSLHNEQFFGPGTRLTVL.

The V gene is TRBV4-3, the J gene TRBJ1-5, with no clear D. V gave up 3 bases and J gave up 5 bases, with 11 bases separating them. Germline lookup yields CDR1 LGHNA and CDR2 YSLEER. The CDR3 runs 14 residues. CDR3 region: CASSQSFRDQPQHF. The CDR3 DNA reads as TGCGCCAGCAGCCAGTCTTTTCGGGATCAGCCCCAGCATTTT.

This clone came up once. The V gene is TRBV19, the J gene TRBJ2-1, with a possible D match to TRBD2 (5 bases). The V and J ends lost 6 bases and 0 bases respectively, with 6 bases between them. CDR1 LNHDA and CDR2 SQIVND come from the germline V gene (reference sequence). The CDR3 contains 13 residues. In DNA, the CDR3 is TGTGCCAGTAGGACTACCTCCTACAATGAGCAGTTCTTC. It specifies CASRTTSYNEQFF.

The J gene is TRBJ1-1, the V gene TRBV28; 9 bases fit TRBD1. CDR3 size: 15 residues. Germline V CDR1 and CDR2: MDHEN, SYDVKM. The V and J ends lost 6 bases and 5 bases, in that order; junction bases with no gene match: 10. The CDR3, as DNA: TGTGCCAGCAGGGAACCGACAGGGGGGAGGACTGAAGCTTTCTTT. Translated, it gives CASREPTGGRTEAFF.

This sequence joins TRBV2 and TRBJ2-5; D call uncertain. The length of the CDR3 is 13 residues. Germline V CDR1 and CDR2: SNHLY, FYNNEI. V was pared by 0 bases and J by 5 bases, with 7 bases between. CDR3 sequence (DNA): TGTGCCAGCAGTGAAGCGCTTCGGGAGACCCAGTACTTC. Translating gives CASSEALRETQYF.

V gene TRBV5-1 combines with J gene TRBJ2-1; TRBD2 agrees at 10 bases. Trimming at V came to 8 bases and at J to 5 bases, leaving 1 base not matched to a gene. Germline values: CDR1 SGHRS, CDR2 YFSETQ. The CDR3 runs to 12 residues. CDR3 DNA: TGCGCCAGTCTAGCGGGGGACAATGAGCAGTTCTTC. It specifies CASLAGDNEQFF.

The J gene is TRBJ1-1, the V gene TRBV15; 8 bases are shared with TRBD1. V shed 1 base and J 1 base; nucleotides not matched to a gene: 2. This CDR3 has 15 amino acids. Germline V CDR1 and CDR2: LNHNV, YYDKDF (reference sequence). In DNA, the CDR3 is TGTGCCACCAGCAGAGCCGGGACAGGGAACACTGAAGCTTTCTTT. Amino acid sequence: CATSRAGTGNTEAFF.

This clone was counted a single time. At the DNA level, this CDR3 is encoded by other sequences in the same sample as well. The rearrangement links TRBV7-2 to TRBJ1-1; TRBD1 aligns across 7 bases. The trim removed 5 bases at V and 0 bases at J, leaving 3 bases unmatched. The CDR3 loop spans 14 amino acids. Germline V gives CDR1 SGHTA, CDR2 FQGNSA. This chain's CDR3 is CASSLDRVNTEAFF. The CDR3 region has the DNA TGTGCCAGCAGCCTTGACAGGGTGAACACTGAAGCTTTCTTT.

V and J are TRBV30 and TRBJ2-7; 8 nucleotides agree with TRBD2. Germline V CDR1 and CDR2: GTSNPN, SVGIG (reference sequence). The CDR3 is 14 residues long. V lost 2 bases to trimming and J lost 3 bases; unmatched junction nucleotides: 6. CDR3 nucleotides: TGTGCCTGGAGTATAAGCGGGAGTGACTACGAGCAGTACTTC. Translated: CAWSISGSDYEQYF.

This chain links TRBV5-1 with TRBJ2-1, with TRBD2 matching 11 bases. This CDR3 spans 14 amino acids. Germline V gene data show CDR1 as SGHRS and CDR2 as YFSETQ. V trimming: 5 bases; J trimming: 9 bases; junction bases outside the gene matches: 7. DNA of the CDR3: TGCGCCAGCAGATTACTAGCGGGAGAAGGTGAGCAGTTCTTC. This sequence encodes CASRLLAGEGEQFF.

The chain carries TRBV30 and TRBJ2-5; TRBD1 might be the D (5 bases). The V and J ends lost 1 base and 2 bases respectively, with 14 bases between them. CDR3 length equals 15 residues. In germline, CDR1 is GTSNPN, CDR2 SVGIG (reference sequence). The CDR3 region is CAWSGTLTWQETQYF. CDR3 DNA: TGTGCCTGGAGTGGGACATTGACGTGGCAAGAGACCCAGTACTTC.